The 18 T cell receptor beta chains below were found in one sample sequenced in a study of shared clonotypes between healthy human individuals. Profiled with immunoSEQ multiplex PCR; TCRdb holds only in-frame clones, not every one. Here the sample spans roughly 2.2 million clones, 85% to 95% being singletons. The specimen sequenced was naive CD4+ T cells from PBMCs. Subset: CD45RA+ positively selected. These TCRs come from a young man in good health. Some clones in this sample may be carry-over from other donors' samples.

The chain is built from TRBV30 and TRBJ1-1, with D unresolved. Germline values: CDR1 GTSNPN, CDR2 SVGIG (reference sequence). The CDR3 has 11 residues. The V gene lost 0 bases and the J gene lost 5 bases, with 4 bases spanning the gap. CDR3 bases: TGTGCCTGGAGTGTAACGACTGAAGCTTTCTTT. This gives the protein CAWSVTTEAFF.

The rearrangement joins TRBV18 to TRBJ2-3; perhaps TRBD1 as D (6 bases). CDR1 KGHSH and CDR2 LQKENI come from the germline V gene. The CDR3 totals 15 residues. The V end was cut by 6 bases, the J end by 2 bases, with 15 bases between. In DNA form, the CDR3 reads TGTGCCAGCTCCCGAGGACAGACTTACACAGATACGCAGTATTTT. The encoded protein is CASSRGQTYTDTQYF.

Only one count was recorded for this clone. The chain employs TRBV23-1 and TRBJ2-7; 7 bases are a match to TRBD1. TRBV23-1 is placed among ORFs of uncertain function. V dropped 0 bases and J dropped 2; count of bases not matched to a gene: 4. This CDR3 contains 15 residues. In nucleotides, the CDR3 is TGCGCCAGCAGTCAATCGGACAGGACCCCCTACGAGCAGTACTTC. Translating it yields CASSQSDRTPYEQYF.

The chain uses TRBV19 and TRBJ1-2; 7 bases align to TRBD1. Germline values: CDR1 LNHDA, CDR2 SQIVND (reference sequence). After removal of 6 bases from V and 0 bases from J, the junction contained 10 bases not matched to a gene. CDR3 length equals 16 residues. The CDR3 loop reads CASSRISGTANYGYTF. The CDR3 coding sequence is TGTGCCAGTAGCAGAATTTCCGGGACAGCTAACTATGGCTACACCTTC. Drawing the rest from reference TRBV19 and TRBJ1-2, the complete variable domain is DGGITQSPKYLFRKEGQNVTLSCEQNLNHDAMYWYRQDPGQGLRLIYYSQIVNDFQKGDIAEGYSVSREKKESFPLTVTSAQKNPTAFYLCASSRISGTANYGYTFGSGTRLTVV.

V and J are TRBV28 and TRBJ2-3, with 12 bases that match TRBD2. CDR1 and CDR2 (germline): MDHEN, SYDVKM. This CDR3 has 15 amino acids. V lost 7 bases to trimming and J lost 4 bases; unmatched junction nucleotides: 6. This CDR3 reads CASTLSSGRADTQYF. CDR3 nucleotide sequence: TGTGCCAGCACCCTCTCTAGCGGGAGGGCAGATACGCAGTATTTT. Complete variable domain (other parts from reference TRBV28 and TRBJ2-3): DVKVTQSSRYLVKRTGEKVFLECVQDMDHENMFWYRQDPGLGLRLIYFSYDVKMKEKGDIPEGYSVSREKKERFSLILESASTNQTSMYLCASTLSSGRADTQYFGPGTRLTVL.

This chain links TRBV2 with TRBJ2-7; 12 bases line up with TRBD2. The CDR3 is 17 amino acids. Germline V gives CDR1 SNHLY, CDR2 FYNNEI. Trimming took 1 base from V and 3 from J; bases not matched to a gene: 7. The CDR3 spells CASSEGGGLAGIYEQYF. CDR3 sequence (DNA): TGTGCCAGCAGTGAAGGGGGAGGACTAGCGGGAATCTACGAGCAGTACTTC. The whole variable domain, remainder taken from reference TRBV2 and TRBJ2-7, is EPEVTQTPSHQVTQMGQEVILRCVPISNHLYFYWYRQILGQKVEFLVSFYNNEISEKSEIFDDQFSVERPDGSNFTLKIRSTKLEDSAMYFCASSEGGGLAGIYEQYFGPGTRLTVT.

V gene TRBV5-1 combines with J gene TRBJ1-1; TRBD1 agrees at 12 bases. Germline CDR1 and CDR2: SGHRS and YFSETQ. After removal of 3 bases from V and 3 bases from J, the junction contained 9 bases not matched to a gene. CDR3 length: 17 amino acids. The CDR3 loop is CASSSLGQGAGDTEAFF. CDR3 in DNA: TGCGCCAGCAGCTCACTGGGACAGGGGGCTGGGGACACTGAAGCTTTCTTT.

CDR3 sequence reads: CASSLPGEDNSPLHF. For the CDR3, the DNA is TGTGCCAGCAGTTTACCCGGGGAAGATAATTCACCCCTCCACTTT. V is TRBV28 and J is TRBJ1-6; D is ambiguous. V was trimmed by 2 bases and J by 5 bases, leaving 10 bases between them. CDR3 length equals 15 residues. Germline V lookup: CDR1 MDHEN, CDR2 SYDVKM.

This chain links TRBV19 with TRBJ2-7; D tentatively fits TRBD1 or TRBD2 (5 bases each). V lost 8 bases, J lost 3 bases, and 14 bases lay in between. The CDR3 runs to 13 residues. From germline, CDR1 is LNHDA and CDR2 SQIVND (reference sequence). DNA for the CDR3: TGTGCCAGTGGCGACGAGGGGTTCTACGAGCAGTACTTC. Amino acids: CASGDEGFYEQYF.

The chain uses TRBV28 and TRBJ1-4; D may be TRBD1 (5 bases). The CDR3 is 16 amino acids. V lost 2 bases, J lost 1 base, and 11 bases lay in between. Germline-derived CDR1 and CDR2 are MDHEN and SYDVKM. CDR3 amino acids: CASSLPGSVTNEKLFF. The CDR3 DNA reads TGTGCCAGCAGTTTACCAGGGTCGGTAACTAATGAAAAACTGTTTTTT.

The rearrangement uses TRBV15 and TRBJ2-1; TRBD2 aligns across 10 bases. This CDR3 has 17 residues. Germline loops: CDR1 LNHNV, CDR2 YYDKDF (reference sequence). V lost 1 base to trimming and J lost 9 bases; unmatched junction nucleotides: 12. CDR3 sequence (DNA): TGTGCCACCAGCAGAGCCCCCCCTAGCGGGAGATTGTTTGAGCAGTTCTTC. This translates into CATSRAPPSGRLFEQFF.

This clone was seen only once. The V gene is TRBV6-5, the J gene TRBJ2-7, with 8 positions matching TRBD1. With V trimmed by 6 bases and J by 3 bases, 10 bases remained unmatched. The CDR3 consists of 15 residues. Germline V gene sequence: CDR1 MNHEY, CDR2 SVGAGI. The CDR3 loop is CASRPRRTGGYEQYF. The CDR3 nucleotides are TGTGCCAGCAGACCCCGACGTACAGGGGGCTACGAGCAGTACTTC.

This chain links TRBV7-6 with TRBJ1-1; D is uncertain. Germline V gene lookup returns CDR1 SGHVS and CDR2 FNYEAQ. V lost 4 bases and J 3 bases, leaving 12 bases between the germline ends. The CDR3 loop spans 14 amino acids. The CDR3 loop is CASSSRYRDTEAFF. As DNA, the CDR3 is TGTGCCAGCAGCTCTCGGTATAGGGACACTGAAGCTTTCTTT.

CDR3 bases: TGTGCCTGGGGGACTAAGGACGGCCTCTACCAGCCCCAGCATTTT. Its translation: CAWGTKDGLYQPQHF. The genes are TRBV30 and TRBJ1-5, with D tentatively TRBD1 (5 bases). The CDR3 consists of 15 residues. V shed 5 bases and J shed 7 bases, with 21 bases lying between them. Germline CDR1 reads GTSNPN; CDR2 reads SVGIG (reference sequence).

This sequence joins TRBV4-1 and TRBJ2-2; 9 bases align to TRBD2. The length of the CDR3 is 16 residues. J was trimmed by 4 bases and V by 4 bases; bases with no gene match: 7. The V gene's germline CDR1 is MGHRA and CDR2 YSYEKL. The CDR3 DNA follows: TGCGCCAGCAGCCTAGTCGAGCGGGGGGCCACCGGGGAGCTGTTTTTT. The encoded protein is CASSLVERGATGELFF.

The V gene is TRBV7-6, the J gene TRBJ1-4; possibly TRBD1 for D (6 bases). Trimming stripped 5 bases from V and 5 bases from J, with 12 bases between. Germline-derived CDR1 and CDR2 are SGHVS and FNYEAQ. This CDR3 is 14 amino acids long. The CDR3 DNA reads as TGTGCCAGCAGCCGCGGACAGTTAAATGAAAAACTGTTTTTT. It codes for CASSRGQLNEKLFF.

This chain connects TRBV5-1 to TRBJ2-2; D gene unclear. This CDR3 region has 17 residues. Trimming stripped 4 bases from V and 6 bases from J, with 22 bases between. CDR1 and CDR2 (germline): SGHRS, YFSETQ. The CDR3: CASSPPQSSLVAGELFF. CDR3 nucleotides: TGCGCCAGCAGCCCCCCGCAGAGTAGTTTAGTGGCCGGGGAGCTGTTTTTT.

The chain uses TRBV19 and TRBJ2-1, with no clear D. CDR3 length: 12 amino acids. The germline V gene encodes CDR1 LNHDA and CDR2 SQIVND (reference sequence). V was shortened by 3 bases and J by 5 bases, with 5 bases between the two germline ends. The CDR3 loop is CASSINNNEQFF. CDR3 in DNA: TGTGCCAGTAGTATTAACAACAATGAGCAGTTCTTC.